This T cell receptor beta chain was profiled in a study of CD8 T cells in Susac syndrome. Reverse transcription of about 0.5 to 1 ug RNA used random hexamers. Coverage of TCR beta CDR3 amplification by immunoSEQ multiplex PCR extended to 54 Vbeta and 13 Jbeta. TCRdb re-called the immunoSEQ multiplex PCR reads with MiXCR, one entry per CDR3 protein. The sample includes over 150,000 distinct CDR3 sequences, 85% to 95% seen only once; the top ten take 0.095% to 0.1%. Germline V gives CDR1 SGDLS, CDR2 YYNGEE. The CDR3 covers 13 residues. Trimming took off 3 bases at V and 1 base at J, with 4 bases between the two ends. Of note for this clonotype: Its target is unknown.

The study's findings and limits: The number of individuals included in the study's TCR sequencing and HLA analysis was acknowledged as relatively small.

Sequenced material: CD4+ T cells from PBMCs. The rearrangement uses TRBV9 and TRBJ2-2, with no clear D. This TCR derives from a human donor with Susac syndrome. The CDR3 DNA follows: TGTGCCAGCAGCGGGGTGAACACCGGGGAGCTGTTTTTT. This sequence encodes CASSGVNTGELFF.